This T cell receptor beta chain is drawn from a study of blood T cell repertoires in COVID-19. In the study overall: From the United States, Italy and Spain came samples of acute and convalescent COVID-19. PBMCs, B-cell-depleted T cells, or T cells were the source of the cDNA or gDNA that made up the material.

Original methodology: Scientists estimated how many nucleated cells there were by amplifying reference gene primers. The protocol was immunoSEQ multiplex PCR, while the TCRdb copy is restricted to in-frame clones and leaves out a portion. Clone size and V and J calls were adopted from that table, with D and trimming inferred from the DNA. Of a few hundred thousand clones in the sample, less than 90% were seen once. The ends lost 5 bases at V and 6 bases at J; junction bases unmatched: 4. The V gene's germline CDR1 is MGHDK and CDR2 SYGVNS. This CDR3 comprises 15 residues. This sequence was found in a man in his 70s with acute or convalescent COVID-19. This chain uses TRBV25-1 with TRBJ2-3; the match to TRBD2 covers 14 bases. Material for sequencing was peripheral blood. The CDR3 reads CASSPTSGRGDTQYF. CDR3 nucleotides: TGTGCCAGCAGTCCGACTAGCGGGAGGGGGGATACGCAGTATTTT.